This T cell receptor beta chain emerged from a study of shared clonotypes between healthy human individuals. Notes on the study in general: Among donors, sharing of clonotypes was expected to be affected by sequencing depth.

200 to 250 ng DNA, tens of thousands of T cell genomes, went into each sorted-subset replicate PCR. Per the authors' pipeline: Filtering differed for immunoSEQ, which gave only junction sequences without quality scores. Sequenced by immunoSEQ multiplex PCR; TCRdb stores in-frame clones only, minus some. The DNA was the basis for D and trimming; V, J and clone size are from that table. Seen here are more than 1.2 million clones, roughly 98.5% observed once, and the top ten hold 0.36%. Notes on this clone: What it binds is not known.

The source material was naive CD4+ T cells sorted from blood. Subset indicated: CD45RA+ positively selected. This TCR was recovered from a man aged 25-45 years in good health.

CDR3 DNA: TGCGCCAGCAGCTTGACGGCGGGTAGCTCCTACGAGCAGTACTTC. It is translated as CASSLTAGSSYEQYF. This chain uses TRBV5-1 with TRBJ2-7, with a possible D match to TRBD2 (5 bases). Germline lookup yields CDR1 SGHRS and CDR2 YFSETQ. The CDR3 spans 15 residues. With 1 base removed from V and 0 bases from J, the gap between germline ends came to 11 bases. Full variable domain (rest looked up from reference TRBV5-1 and TRBJ2-7): KAGVTQTPRYLIKTRGQQVTLSCSPISGHRSVSWYQQTPGQGLQFLFEYFSETQRNKGNFPGRFSGRQFSNSRSEMNVSTLELGDSALYLCASSLTAGSSYEQYFGPGTRLTVT.